This section outlines one T cell receptor beta chain sequence together with its context. The target of this receptor is not known. The sample holds no much larger clone one base away, and base qualities are not on file. These data belong to a study of blood T cell repertoires in COVID-19 (dated by TCRdb to 2018 to 2021). For the study in its entirety: Collaborator samples came from the United States, Italy and Spain and covered acute and convalescent phases of COVID-19. Where available, HLA class I and class II types were taken from metadata supplied by the sample provider and were not determined by assay-based typing. The samples were drawn from the first 160 participants of the ongoing ImmuneRACE study and from 1,200 or so subjects provided by 6 global collaborators. A freely available public database, intended as a resource for researchers studying the immune response to SARS-CoV-2, is where the repertoires were released. The material from the prospective study consisted of cDNA or gDNA derived from T cells, B-cell-depleted T cells, or PBMCs. The sample metadata nearly always contained a de-identified subject ID, COVID-19 status, age in years and sex. Deeply sampled blood TCRbeta repertoires from subjects exposed to, actively infected with, or recovered from COVID-19 were included in the dataset. The research as a whole found: How much clinical and demographic metadata was included differed by source and by participant, and the metadata was provided uncurated.

Including cysteine and phenylalanine, the CDR3 has 15 amino acids. Only CDR3 DNA remains: 45 bases, in frame from the first base. Looking up the germline V gene (reference sequence) yields CDR1 LNHDA and CDR2 SQIVND. Trimming removed 2 bases from V and 3 bases from J, leaving 14 bases between the germline ends. TCRbeta CDR3 regions were amplified from genomic DNA using the immunoSEQ Assay, a bias-controlled multiplex PCR. The original pipeline was this. The number of nucleated cells in each sample was estimated by amplification of reference gene primers within the assay. To quantify the absolute abundance of each unique TCRbeta CDR3 rearrangement, sequence reads were collapsed and filtered. For each sample, productive Simpson clonality was calculated as the square root of Simpson's diversity index across productive rearrangements. TCRdb took this table from immuneACCESS and kept in-frame rearrangements with V and J called. Such tables lack part of the clones; where checked against another copy, unresolved V genes explain under half of the gap, and the rest is unexplained. That table furnishes V, J and clone size, whereas the DNA furnished D and trimming. This sample is represented by around 300,000 clones; 70% to 90% of them were singletons. The top ten hold around 1% of the sample.

In the prospective study, participants were roughly 18 to 89 years old, resided in around 25 geographic areas of the United States, and were enrolled through a virtual design. In the prospective study, participants were assigned to cohorts based on the clinical history participants reported in a screening survey and a study questionnaire. Recovered participants in ImmuneRACE Cohort 3 were defined as having two consecutive negative NP/OP PCR tests, clearance from a healthcare professional, or resolution of symptoms. In the prospective study, whole blood, serum and a nasopharyngeal or oropharyngeal swab were collected from each participant by mobile phlebotomists. Participants in the prospective study had the option to provide additional blood draws and questionnaires over an approximately 2-month period. Prospective study blood samples were shipped either frozen or at room temperature before DNA extraction.

In this chain, TRBV19 is recombined with TRBJ2-7; TRBD2 is perhaps the D gene, given 7 matching bases. The source material was PBMCs or T cells enriched from blood (not recorded which). The source is a woman in her 30s who had recovered from COVID-19. DNA sequence: TGTGCCAGTAGTATAAGGCGGGGGCTGGTCTACGAGCAGTACTTC. Protein translation: CASSIRRGLVYEQYF.